This T cell receptor (beta chain) was sequenced for a study of blood T cell repertoires in COVID-19. Study-level background: Sample material is recorded as cDNA or gDNA derived from T cells, B-cell-depleted T cells, or PBMCs.

In the source study's methods: Amplification from reference gene primers served as the basis for estimated nucleated cell counts. The repertoire was sequenced with immunoSEQ multiplex PCR; TCRdb's copy has only in-frame clones and lacks some. V and J calls plus clone size are reproduced from that table; the DNA served to infer D and trimming. The sample consists of 65,000 or so clones, approximately 84% of them appearing once. This clone appeared once. CDR3 length: 13 residues. J was trimmed by 3 bases and V by 6 bases; bases with no gene match: 3. The chain joins TRBV12-3 or TRBV12-4 to TRBJ2-7; 9 bases line up with TRBD1. The source material was peripheral blood. This clonotype was obtained from a man aged 55 to 70 with acute or convalescent COVID-19. CDR3 nucleotide sequence: TGTGCCAGCAGGGGGACAGGGAGCTACGAGCAGTACTTC. Protein: CASRGTGSYEQYF.